The 5 T cell receptor beta chains given below trace back to one sample, sequenced in a study of radiation and T cells in renal cell carcinoma. TCRdb's copy holds only in-frame clones and misses some; the assay was immunoSEQ multiplex PCR. The table includes around 95,000 clones, around 80% detected once. Regarding time point: blood 4 weeks post-SBRT, at nephrectomy. Treatment denoted: 15 Gy SBRT to primary tumor, nephrectomy 4 weeks later. This sample comprised blood, obtained from a patient whose treatment included radiotherapy and nephrectomy. The receptors shown here come from a man in his 60s with renal cell carcinoma.

This clone is a singleton in its sample. V is TRBV9 and J is TRBJ2-3, with TRBD1 identical over 9 bases. V lost 3 bases, J lost 4 bases, and 6 bases stayed unmatched. CDR1 SGDLS and CDR2 YYNGEE come from the germline V gene. This CDR3 spans 15 amino acids. For the CDR3, the DNA is TGTGCCAGCAGCGCCGGGACAGGGCGCGCAGATACGCAGTATTTT. Its translation is CASSAGTGRADTQYF.

V and J are TRBV11-2 and TRBJ1-4, with TRBD1 as a possible D gene (6 bases). Germline lookup yields CDR1 SGHAT and CDR2 FQNNGV. CDR3 size: 15 residues. V was pared by 2 bases and J by 8 bases, with 15 bases between. CDR3 in amino acids: CASSLFAQGDEKLFF. CDR3 sequence (DNA): TGTGCCAGCAGCTTATTCGCACAGGGTGACGAAAAACTGTTTTTT.

This clone was picked up a small number of times. V and J are TRBV6-6 and TRBJ2-5; 8 bases match TRBD1. Germline assignment: CDR1 MNHNY and CDR2 SVGAGI (reference sequence). V was clipped by 4 bases and J by 3 bases; unmatched bases: 7. This CDR3 comprises 15 residues. This chain's CDR3 is CASSSWTGREETQYF. The CDR3 DNA is TGTGCCAGCAGTTCGTGGACAGGGCGCGAAGAGACCCAGTACTTC.

In this sample, this clone turned up once. The chain recombines TRBV27 with TRBJ2-5; 8 nucleotides align to TRBD1. The CDR3 runs 14 residues. Germline CDR1 MNHEY, CDR2 SMNVEV (reference sequence). V gave up 3 bases and J gave up 2 bases; unmatched junction bases: 2. The chain's CDR3 is CASSFRTGQETQYF. The CDR3 nucleotides are TGTGCCAGCAGTTTCCGGACAGGGCAAGAGACCCAGTACTTC.

V usage is TRBV7-9 and J usage is TRBJ2-1; 10 bases are a match to TRBD2. CDR3 length: 15 residues. J lost 9 bases, V lost 5 bases, and 10 bases had no gene match. Germline assignment: CDR1 SEHNR and CDR2 FQNEAQ (reference sequence). This chain's CDR3 is CASSINSGRPGEQFF. DNA of the CDR3: TGTGCCAGCAGCATCAATAGCGGGAGGCCAGGTGAGCAGTTCTTC.